A single sample gave rise to the 30 T cell receptor beta chains below, sequenced in a study of cytomegalovirus exposure and HLA in healthy donors. Vbeta (60) and Jbeta (13) primers were used in the PCR. Sequenced by immunoSEQ multiplex PCR; TCRdb stores in-frame clones only, minus some. The table records approximately 110,000 clones, 70% to 75% of them present only once. The sample was PBMCs. The receptors come from a woman in her 40s in good health and CMV-seronegative.

This clone turned up a few times. The chain uses TRBV11-2 and TRBJ2-5; 8 bases match TRBD2. The germline gives CDR1 SGHAT, CDR2 FQNNGV. Trimming removed 5 bases from V and 2 bases from J; junction bases left unmatched: 4. The CDR3 contains 14 residues. In DNA form, the CDR3 reads TGTGCCAGCAGCAACATAGCGGGGCAAGAGACCCAGTACTTC. As protein: CASSNIAGQETQYF.

This chain uses TRBV6-1 with TRBJ2-7; tentative D call: TRBD1 (5 bases). Between the trimmed V and J ends, which lost 6 bases and 3 bases, there was a span of 12 bases. The CDR3 contains 13 residues. Germline V gene sequence: CDR1 MNHNS, CDR2 SASEGT. The CDR3 nucleotides read TGTGCCAGCAGGGACGGACAAGACTACGAGCAGTACTTC. Its protein is CASRDGQDYEQYF.

The chain carries TRBV6-1 and TRBJ1-2; D is uncertain. The CDR3 runs to 10 residues. V lost 6 bases, J lost 5 bases, and 4 bases lay in between. CDR1 and CDR2 (germline): MNHNS, SASEGT. CDR3 protein: CASREYGYTF. DNA for the CDR3: TGTGCCAGCAGGGAGTATGGCTACACCTTC.

J is TRBJ2-7 and V is TRBV5-1; D unclear. This CDR3 is 15 amino acids long. CDR1 and CDR2 (germline): SGHRS, YFSETQ. V lost 2 bases to trimming and J lost 5 bases, with 17 bases between them. The CDR3 protein is CASSLGFSRLNEQYF. Here the CDR3 DNA reads TGCGCCAGCAGCTTAGGTTTTTCTAGGCTCAACGAGCAGTACTTC. Filled out from reference TRBV5-1 and TRBJ2-7, the complete variable domain reads KAGVTQTPRYLIKTRGQQVTLSCSPISGHRSVSWYQQTPGQGLQFLFEYFSETQRNKGNFPGRFSGRQFSNSRSEMNVSTLELGDSALYLCASSLGFSRLNEQYFGPGTRLTVT.

This clone has just one count. This chain links TRBV6-4 with TRBJ2-3, with D tentatively TRBD1 (6 bases). The CDR3 extends over 14 amino acids. Looked up from germline, CDR1 is MRHNA and CDR2 is SNTAGT. The V and J ends lost 3 bases and 2 bases respectively, with 9 bases between them. CDR3 nucleotide sequence: TGTGCCAGCAGTGAAGGGACAAACACAGATACGCAGTATTTT. Translation gives CASSEGTNTDTQYF.

This clone was observed a handful of times. This chain links TRBV7-9 with TRBJ2-7; D possibly corresponds to TRBD2 (5 bases). Trimming shortened V by 1 base and J by 2 bases, and 12 bases separated the two germline ends. The germline gives CDR1 SEHNR, CDR2 FQNEAQ (reference sequence). The CDR3 totals 15 residues. The CDR3 here is CASSLDGGRPYEQYF. The DNA of the CDR3 is TGTGCCAGCAGCTTAGATGGAGGCAGGCCCTACGAGCAGTACTTC.

The rearrangement links TRBV19 to TRBJ1-2; TRBD1 matches at 8 bases. With V trimmed by 2 bases and J by 8 bases, 10 bases remained unmatched. Germline-derived CDR1 and CDR2 are LNHDA and SQIVND (reference sequence). This CDR3 has 15 residues. The CDR3 reads CASSIREKQGGGYTF. CDR3 nucleotide sequence: TGTGCCAGTAGTATAAGAGAAAAACAGGGGGGGGGCTACACCTTC. Together with reference TRBV19 and TRBJ1-2, the CDR3 gives the full variable domain: DGGITQSPKYLFRKEGQNVTLSCEQNLNHDAMYWYRQDPGQGLRLIYYSQIVNDFQKGDIAEGYSVSREKKESFPLTVTSAQKNPTAFYLCASSIREKQGGGYTFGSGTRLTVV.

The chain recombines TRBV5-6 with TRBJ1-2; a weak D match, TRBD1 (5 bases). Germline V gene lookup returns CDR1 SGHDT and CDR2 YYEEEE. The V end lost 5 bases, the J end lost 4 bases, and 15 bases lay between the germline ends. This CDR3 has 14 residues. The CDR3 region has the DNA TGTGCCAGCAGGCCGGGACGGAGGGTCTATGGCTACACCTTC. It encodes CASRPGRRVYGYTF.

The rearrangement uses TRBV4-1 and TRBJ2-1; a weak D match, TRBD2 (6 bases). V lost 4 bases, J lost 8 bases, and 9 bases lay in between. This CDR3 is built from 12 residues. Germline V gene sequence: CDR1 MGHRA, CDR2 YSYEKL. CDR3 in amino acids: CASSPEGHEQFF. The CDR3, as DNA: TGCGCCAGCAGCCCGGAGGGGCATGAGCAGTTCTTC.

This chain uses TRBV6-1 with TRBJ2-1; tentative D call: TRBD2 (7 bases). There are 13 residues in the CDR3. Germline CDR1 and CDR2: MNHNS and SASEGT. Trimming took 2 bases from V and 9 from J, leaving 11 bases between them. The CDR3 nucleotides are TGTGCCAGCAGTGAACCAGGGGAGGGTGAGCAGTTCTTC. Its protein product is CASSEPGEGEQFF.

J is TRBJ2-7 and V is TRBV10-3, with TRBD2 matching over 7 bases. The germline CDR1 and CDR2 sequences are ENHRY and SYGVKD. This CDR3 comprises 13 residues. With V trimmed by 6 bases and J by 5 bases, 7 bases remained unmatched. The CDR3 spells CAIRDAGLHEQYF. DNA for the CDR3: TGTGCCATCAGAGACGCGGGACTACACGAGCAGTACTTC.

The V call is TRBV5-1, the J call TRBJ2-7, with 7 bases that match TRBD2. There are 16 residues in the CDR3. V shed 0 bases, J shed 2 bases, and the junction held 8 bases outside the gene matches. CDR1 is SGHRS and CDR2 is YFSETQ in the germline V gene. The CDR3 nucleotides are TGCGCCAGCAGCTTGGCTTATCAGCGGGATACCTACGAGCAGTACTTC. As protein: CASSLAYQRDTYEQYF.

This clone was counted a single time. The chain joins TRBV7-6 to TRBJ1-1; D not certain. Trimming pared 4 bases from V and 5 bases from J, leaving 14 bases between. The CDR3 runs 14 residues. CDR1 is SGHVS and CDR2 is FNYEAQ in the germline V gene. The CDR3: CASSSQEGRTEAFF. The CDR3 DNA is TGTGCCAGCAGCTCCCAGGAGGGAAGGACTGAAGCTTTCTTT. Complete variable domain (other parts from reference TRBV7-6 and TRBJ1-1): GAGVSQSPRYKVTKRGQDVALRCDPISGHVSLYWYRQALGQGPEFLTYFNYEAQQDKSGLPNDRFSAERPEGSISTLTIQRTEQRDSAMYRCASSSQEGRTEAFFGQGTRLTVV.

J is TRBJ2-5 and V is TRBV5-4, with D perhaps TRBD2 (5 bases). This CDR3 is built from 13 residues. Germline CDR1 is SGHNT and CDR2 is YYREEE (reference sequence). Trimming took off 4 bases at V and 7 bases at J, with 14 bases between the two ends. The CDR3 DNA follows: TGTGCCAGCAGCGCGACGGGGTACGGGACCCAGTACTTC. Its translation: CASSATGYGTQYF. Using reference TRBV5-4 and TRBJ2-5 for the parts outside the CDR3, the full variable domain is ETGVTQSPTHLIKTRGQQVTLRCSSQSGHNTVSWYQQALGQGPQFIFQYYREEENGRGNFPPRFSGLQFPNYSSELNVNALELDDSALYLCASSATGYGTQYFGPGTRLLVL.

The rearrangement joins TRBV30 to TRBJ1-4; D is perhaps TRBD1 (5 bases). CDR1 GTSNPN and CDR2 SVGIG come from the germline V gene (reference sequence). Between the trimmed V and J ends, which lost 2 bases and 6 bases, there was a span of 16 bases. CDR3 length: 15 amino acids. The CDR3 sequence: CAWSPHQRGDEKLFF. The CDR3 bases are TGTGCCTGGAGTCCACACCAGCGGGGGGATGAAAAACTGTTTTTT.

V gene TRBV13 combines with J gene TRBJ2-5; 8 nucleotides agree with TRBD1. The J call may be mistaken, given a closer DNA end match to TRBJ2-7. The CDR3 totals 15 residues. Germline lookup yields CDR1 PRHDT and CDR2 FYEKMQ (reference sequence). The CDR3 loop is CASSLGGQGSYEQYF. CDR3 nucleotide sequence: TGTGCCAGCAGCCTGGGCGGACAGGGCTCTTACGAGCAGTACTTC.

This clone was recorded a few times. The chain recombines TRBV7-9 with TRBJ1-4; perhaps TRBD1 as D (6 bases). CDR3 size: 15 residues. Between the trimmed V and J ends, which lost 3 bases and 0 bases, there was a span of 8 bases. Germline V gene lookup returns CDR1 SEHNR and CDR2 FQNEAQ (reference sequence). The CDR3 DNA follows: TGTGCCAGCAGCTTTACAGGGACAACTAATGAAAAACTGTTTTTT. Its protein product is CASSFTGTTNEKLFF. Full variable domain (remainder filled in from reference TRBV7-9 and TRBJ1-4): DTGVSQNPRHKITKRGQNVTFRCDPISEHNRLYWYRQTLGQGPEFLTYFQNEAQLEKSRLLSDRFSAERPKGSFSTLEIQRTEQGDSAMYLCASSFTGTTNEKLFFGSGTQLSVL.

V usage is TRBV7-9 and J usage is TRBJ1-4; D unresolved. Between the trimmed V and J ends, which lost 2 bases and 0 bases, there was a span of 10 bases. The CDR3 loop spans 16 amino acids. Germline V gene sequence: CDR1 SEHNR, CDR2 FQNEAQ (reference sequence). CDR3 sequence: CASSLSADATNEKLFF. CDR3 bases: TGTGCCAGCAGCTTAAGTGCGGATGCAACTAATGAAAAACTGTTTTTT.

V usage is TRBV6-1 and J usage is TRBJ1-4; 9 bases align to TRBD1. Trimming at V came to 4 bases and at J to 4 bases, leaving 7 bases not matched to a gene. CDR1 and CDR2 (germline): MNHNS, SASEGT. This CDR3 spans 16 amino acids. The CDR3 loop is CASSASRDRVNEKLFF. The CDR3 DNA reads as TGTGCCAGCAGTGCATCCAGGGACAGGGTTAATGAAAAACTGTTTTTT.

This clone was recorded only once. This chain joins TRBV11-2 and TRBJ2-5; 12 bases match TRBD2. J gave up 4 bases and V 4 bases, and 7 bases lay outside the gene matches. Germline V gene sequence: CDR1 SGHAT, CDR2 FQNNGV. This CDR3 spans 16 amino acids. CDR3 sequence (DNA): TGTGCCAGCAGCTCCGGACTAGCGGGAAGGGGAGAGACCCAGTACTTC. This codes for CASSSGLAGRGETQYF.

This clone was seen more than once but under ten times. The rearrangement links TRBV13 to TRBJ2-3, with 9 bases lining up with TRBD2. Germline V CDR1 and CDR2: PRHDT, FYEKMQ (reference sequence). The CDR3 loop spans 16 amino acids. V lost 3 bases and J lost 2; bases outside the gene matches: 6. The CDR3 DNA sequence: TGTGCCAGCAGCTTTTGGCGGGGGGGCTTCACAGATACGCAGTATTTT. This translates into CASSFWRGGFTDTQYF.

This clone has a single count. The chain carries TRBV2 and TRBJ1-1; D possibly corresponds to TRBD1 (5 bases). Germline V gives CDR1 SNHLY, CDR2 FYNNEI. V gave up 6 bases and J gave up 1 base, with 12 bases separating them. The CDR3 length is 14 residues. The CDR3 bases are TGTGCCAGCAGGATTCTAGACAGGAACACTGAAGCTTTCTTT. Its translation is CASRILDRNTEAFF.

The chain recombines TRBV6-6 with TRBJ2-7; TRBD1 matches at 11 bases. CDR1 and CDR2 (germline): MNHNY, SVGAGI (reference sequence). After removal of 6 bases from V and 6 bases from J, the junction contained 10 bases not matched to a gene. The CDR3 spans 15 residues. Written as DNA, the CDR3 is TGTGCCAGCAGAACCGGGACAGGGGGATTCATCGAGCAGTACTTC. Translation gives CASRTGTGGFIEQYF.

The count of this clone is one. CDR3: CAISEGAGGEAFF. As DNA, the CDR3 is TGTGCCATCAGTGAGGGGGCAGGCGGAGAAGCTTTCTTT. This sequence joins TRBV10-3 and TRBJ1-1; weak D call: TRBD1 (5 bases). The CDR3 totals 13 residues. Germline CDR1 reads ENHRY; CDR2 reads SYGVKD. The ends were cut back, 2 bases at V and 8 bases at J, with 12 bases in the middle.

The chain carries TRBV10-1 and TRBJ2-7; TRBD2 matches at 7 bases. J was trimmed by 0 bases and V by 6 bases; bases with no gene match: 11. The CDR3 runs to 16 residues. Germline V gene lookup returns CDR1 WNHNN and CDR2 SYGVQD (reference sequence). The CDR3 bases are TGCGCCAGCAGGGAACACTCTAGCGGAGGCTCCTACGAGCAGTACTTC. It specifies CASREHSSGGSYEQYF.

The V call is TRBV5-4, the J call TRBJ2-7; 7 positions match TRBD1. The CDR3 length is 16 residues. CDR1 and CDR2 (germline): SGHNT, YYREEE (reference sequence). The V segment lost 3 bases and the J segment 4 bases; nucleotides outside the gene matches: 13. The CDR3 nucleotides are TGTGCCAGCAGCTCCTCGGTTATAGGGGGCCAATACGAGCAGTACTTC. It is translated as CASSSSVIGGQYEQYF.

Written as DNA, the CDR3 is TGTGCCAGCAGCTTGGATCAGGGTCTCTCCTACGAGCAGTACTTC. Residues: CASSLDQGLSYEQYF. The chain carries TRBV5-8 and TRBJ2-7; D might be TRBD1 (5 bases). V dropped 0 bases and J dropped 0 bases, with 10 bases sitting between them. The CDR3 runs to 15 residues. Germline V gene data show CDR1 as SGHTS and CDR2 as YDEGEE.

This rearrangement joins TRBV7-9 to TRBJ1-1, with D tentatively TRBD1 (6 bases). The CDR3 length is 14 residues. Germline V gene lookup returns CDR1 SEHNR and CDR2 FQNEAQ (reference sequence). With 5 bases removed from V and 2 bases from J, the gap between germline ends came to 12 bases. As DNA, the CDR3 is TGTGCCAGCAGCAAGGGACACCAAAACACTGAAGCTTTCTTT. It specifies CASSKGHQNTEAFF.

The chain's CDR3 is CASSQEIGTGHLTYEQYF. CDR3 DNA: TGCGCCAGCAGCCAAGAGATAGGGACGGGACACCTGACCTACGAGCAGTACTTC. The rearrangement joins TRBV4-3 to TRBJ2-7; possible D gene TRBD1, 6 bases. Germline V gene lookup returns CDR1 LGHNA and CDR2 YSLEER. CDR3 length: 18 residues. V gave up 0 bases and J gave up 2 bases, with 20 bases separating them.

The V and J genes are TRBV5-4 and TRBJ2-5, with 11 bases fitting TRBD2. The CDR3 contains 15 residues. After removal of 4 bases from V and 5 bases from J, the junction contained 7 bases not matched to a gene. Per the germline V gene, CDR1 is SGHNT and CDR2 is YYREEE (reference sequence). As DNA, the CDR3 is TGTGCCAGCAGCCTTAGCGGGGGGGCCGAGGAGACCCAGTACTTC. This codes for CASSLSGGAEETQYF.